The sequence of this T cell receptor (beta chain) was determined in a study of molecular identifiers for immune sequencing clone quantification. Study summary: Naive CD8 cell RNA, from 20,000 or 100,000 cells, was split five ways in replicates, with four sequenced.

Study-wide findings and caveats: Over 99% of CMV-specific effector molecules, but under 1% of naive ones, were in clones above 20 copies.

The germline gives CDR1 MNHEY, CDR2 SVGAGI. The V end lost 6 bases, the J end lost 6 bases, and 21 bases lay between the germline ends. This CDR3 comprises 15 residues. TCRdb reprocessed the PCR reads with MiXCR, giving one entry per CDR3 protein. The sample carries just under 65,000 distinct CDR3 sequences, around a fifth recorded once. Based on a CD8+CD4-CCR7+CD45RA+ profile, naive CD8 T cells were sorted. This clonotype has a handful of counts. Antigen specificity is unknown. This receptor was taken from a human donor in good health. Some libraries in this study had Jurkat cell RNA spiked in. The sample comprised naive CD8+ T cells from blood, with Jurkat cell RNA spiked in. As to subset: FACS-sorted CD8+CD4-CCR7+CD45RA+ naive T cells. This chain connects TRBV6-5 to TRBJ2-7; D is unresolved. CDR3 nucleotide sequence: TGTGCCAGCAGCTCAACAATGGGAATATTGGGCGAGCAGTACTTC. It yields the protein CASSSTMGILGEQYF.